Shown below are 18 T cell receptor beta chains from a single sample sequenced in a study of spatial heterogeneity in lung cancer. One entry per CDR3 protein results from TCRdb running MiXCR on the 5' RACE reads. The sample includes 30,000 to 50,000 distinct CDR3 sequences, around 5.5% of them seen just once. As for time point: sample taken at primary tumor resection. The study sequenced unsorted whole RNA from tumor, nontumor lung or frozen PBMC. The material was PBMCs, obtained at surgery. These TCRs come from a male donor with early-stage non-small cell lung cancer.

This clonotype came up many times. The chain carries TRBV7-9 and TRBJ2-2, with TRBD1 matching over 10 bases. Germline V gene sequence: CDR1 SEHNR, CDR2 FQNEAQ (reference sequence). This CDR3 is 17 amino acids long. Losses at the gene ends were 1 base for V and 2 bases for J; bases not matched to a gene: 4. The CDR3 DNA sequence: TGTGCCAGCAGCTTAGGACGGGACAGGGGAAACACCGGGGAGCTGTTTTTT. Protein sequence: CASSLGRDRGNTGELFF.

The chain combines TRBV20-1 with TRBJ1-5; D may be TRBD1 (6 bases). V gave up 3 bases and J gave up 0 bases, with 12 bases separating them. This CDR3 region has 15 residues. Germline V lookup: CDR1 DFQATT, CDR2 SNEGSKA (reference sequence). CDR3 loop: CSASGGQRSNQPQHF. Here the CDR3 DNA reads TGCAGTGCTAGTGGCGGACAGCGTAGCAATCAGCCCCAGCATTTT.

This clonotype was detected ten times or more. V gene TRBV28 combines with J gene TRBJ1-1; TRBD1 aligns across 8 bases. The germline V gene has CDR1 MDHEN and CDR2 SYDVKM. V lost 6 bases to trimming and J lost 4 bases; unmatched junction nucleotides: 10. The CDR3 has 15 residues. CDR3 residues: CASSLQGVRSTEAFF. The CDR3, as DNA: TGTGCCAGCAGCCTACAGGGGGTACGGAGCACTGAAGCTTTCTTT.

This clonotype was detected ten times or more. This chain joins TRBV20-1 and TRBJ2-7; no firm D call. Trimming removed 1 base from V and 7 bases from J, with 17 bases in between. The CDR3 spans 14 residues. CDR1 is DFQATT, CDR2 SNEGSKA, per germline (reference sequence). The CDR3 region has the DNA TGCAGTGCTAGAGGAGGCTCCTCCCGTCAGGAGCAGTACTTC. It yields the protein CSARGGSSRQEQYF.

This clonotype was seen repeatedly, ten times or more. The gene calls are TRBV3-1 and TRBJ1-1; 7 bases map to TRBD1. The trim removed 6 bases at V and 4 bases at J, leaving 8 bases unmatched. This CDR3 is built from 14 residues. From germline, CDR1 is LGHDT and CDR2 YNNKEL (reference sequence). CDR3 sequence (DNA): TGTGCCAGCAGATTCGGACAGGTGGGCACTGAAGCTTTCTTT. It yields the protein CASRFGQVGTEAFF.

As concerns this clonotype: This may stem from a read error, because a much larger clone lies one nucleotide away. This sequence joins TRBV20-1 and TRBJ2-2; a weak D match, TRBD1 (6 bases). Germline V gives CDR1 DFQATT, CDR2 SNEGSKA (reference sequence). This CDR3 has 12 amino acids. In nucleotides, the CDR3 is TGCAGTCCTAGGGGGTTCACCGGGGAGCTGTTTTTT. As protein: CSPRGFTGELFF.

This clonotype was seen many times. The chain recombines TRBV5-1 with TRBJ2-2, with D uncertain. CDR3 length equals 15 residues. CDR1 SGHRS and CDR2 YFSETQ come from the germline V gene. The ends were cut back, 1 base at V and 5 bases at J, with 12 bases in the middle. Here the CDR3 reads CASSLSAWTTGELFF. The CDR3 DNA follows: TGCGCCAGCAGCTTGTCAGCCTGGACGACCGGGGAGCTGTTTTTT.

V and J are TRBV5-1 and TRBJ1-3; a weak D match, TRBD1 (5 bases). This CDR3 comprises 15 residues. The germline V gene has CDR1 SGHRS and CDR2 YFSETQ. Trimming removed 3 bases from V and 1 base from J, with 11 bases in between. The CDR3 DNA follows: TGCGCCAGCAGCTCGGGGGGGGGATCTGGAAACACCATATATTTT. Its protein is CASSSGGGSGNTIYF.

This clonotype is deemed medium-sized. V is TRBV20-1 and J is TRBJ1-5; 9 bases agree with TRBD1. The germline V gene encodes CDR1 DFQATT and CDR2 SNEGSKA (reference sequence). The CDR3 runs to 14 residues. The V gene end was trimmed by 6 bases and the J gene end by 4 bases; junction bases not matched to a gene: 7. In nucleotides, the CDR3 is TGCAGTGCCGAACAGGGGGCTAGGAATCAGCCCCAGCATTTT. This codes for CSAEQGARNQPQHF.

At least ten counts were recorded for this clonotype. J is TRBJ1-5 and V is TRBV6-1; possible D gene TRBD1, 5 bases. This CDR3 comprises 14 residues. Germline CDR1 reads MNHNS; CDR2 reads SASEGT. The V end lost 2 bases, the J end lost 5 bases, and 10 bases lay between the germline ends. Written as DNA, the CDR3 is TGTGCCAGCAGTGAAAAAGGAGGGGATCAGCCCCAGCATTTT. This codes for CASSEKGGDQPQHF.

In this sample, this clonotype turned up many times. The chain uses TRBV28 and TRBJ2-2; the D is unclear. Germline loops: CDR1 MDHEN, CDR2 SYDVKM. The CDR3 is 14 residues long. Between the trimmed V and J ends, which lost 7 bases and 5 bases, there was a span of 14 bases. The CDR3: CASTVGGLTGELFF. The CDR3, as DNA: TGTGCCAGCACCGTTGGTGGGCTTACCGGGGAGCTGTTTTTT.

This chain links TRBV12-3 or TRBV12-4 with TRBJ1-1; 9 bases map to TRBD1. Unmatched junction bases numbered 7, after V lost 4 bases and J lost 4 bases. The length of the CDR3 is 15 residues. The CDR3 region is CASSSRTGATTEAFF. The DNA of the CDR3 is TGTGCCAGCAGTTCAAGGACAGGGGCGACCACTGAAGCTTTCTTT.

The sample holds a few counts of this clonotype. The chain uses TRBV5-4 and TRBJ2-3; 16 bases align to TRBD2. The CDR3 is made up of 18 amino acids. V trimming: 4 bases; J trimming: 5 bases; junction bases outside the gene matches: 10. CDR1 and CDR2 from the germline V gene are SGHNT and YYREEE (reference sequence). Here the CDR3 reads CASSTPGLAGGPVDTQYF. CDR3 nucleotides: TGTGCCAGCAGCACACCGGGACTAGCGGGGGGGCCAGTAGATACGCAGTATTTT.

The V and J genes are TRBV5-1 and TRBJ2-1, with a tentative D call TRBD1 (6 bases). Germline V CDR1 and CDR2: SGHRS, YFSETQ. The CDR3 spans 16 residues. Trimming pared 4 bases from V and 4 bases from J, leaving 18 bases between. CDR3 amino acids: CASSIRDTDNYNEQFF. The CDR3, as DNA: TGCGCCAGCAGCATCCGGGACACCGATAATTACAATGAGCAGTTCTTC.

This clonotype was found many times. This chain connects TRBV10-3 to TRBJ2-1; 7 bases match TRBD2. Germline V gene data show CDR1 as ENHRY and CDR2 as SYGVKD. This CDR3 spans 12 amino acids. The V segment lost 10 bases and the J segment 6 bases; nucleotides outside the gene matches: 6. CDR3 region: CATGLVGNEQFF. The CDR3 nucleotides read TGTGCCACCGGACTAGTCGGCAATGAGCAGTTCTTC.

This clonotype was recorded a few times. J is TRBJ2-7 and V is TRBV20-1; D uncertain. The CDR3 covers 13 residues. Trimming pared 6 bases from V and 5 bases from J, leaving 17 bases between. Germline loops: CDR1 DFQATT, CDR2 SNEGSKA (reference sequence). The CDR3 coding sequence is TGCAGTGCAAGGCTCGATCCGGGCCACGAGCAGTACTTC. This encodes CSARLDPGHEQYF.

This clonotype was seen repeatedly, ten times or more. Sequence at one end of the junction differs from germline and may be a read error. This chain connects TRBV12-3 or TRBV12-4 to TRBJ2-7; unclear D gene. The CDR3 runs to 11 residues. The CDR3 DNA sequence: TGTGCCAGCAGTTCCGGCTACGAGCAGCACTTC. Protein product: CASSSGYEQHF.

The sample holds many counts of this clonotype. The chain recombines TRBV12-3 or TRBV12-4 with TRBJ2-3, with 13 bases aligning to TRBD2. CDR3 size: 20 residues. The junction had 17 bases not matched to a gene; V was cut back by 3 bases and J by 5 bases. CDR3 sequence reads: CASSFRPGLAGVISRDTQYF. For the CDR3, the DNA is TGTGCCAGCAGTTTCCGACCCGGACTAGCGGGGGTGATATCGAGAGATACGCAGTATTTT.